These 6 T cell receptor beta chains share one sample of origin, sequenced in a study of shared clonotypes between healthy human individuals. Only in-frame clones appear in the TCRdb table, and some are missing; sequencing was by immunoSEQ multiplex PCR. The data hold some 1.4 million clones, with roughly 95% observed a single time. The sample was naive CD4+ T cells sorted from blood. The subset is: CD45RA+ positively selected. All receptors come from a man younger than 40 in good health.

V gene TRBV6-1 combines with J gene TRBJ2-4; unclear D gene. Germline CDR1 MNHNS, CDR2 SASEGT. Trimming took 2 bases from V and 1 from J, leaving 9 bases between them. The CDR3 has 15 amino acids. CDR3 nucleotide sequence: TGTGCCAGCAGTGAAACCTGGCTGGCCAAAAACATTCAGTACTTC. Translation gives CASSETWLAKNIQYF.

The V and J genes are TRBV28 and TRBJ2-1; no definite D call. The CDR3 contains 12 residues. The germline gives CDR1 MDHEN, CDR2 SYDVKM. The V and J ends lost 4 bases and 9 bases respectively, with 10 bases between them. Here the CDR3 reads CASSYSVGEQFF. In nucleotides, the CDR3 is TGTGCCAGCAGTTATTCGGTCGGTGAGCAGTTCTTC.

This chain connects TRBV28 to TRBJ2-1; D uncertain. The germline V and J ends were trimmed by 3 bases and 3 bases, with 12 bases remaining between them. The CDR3 has 15 amino acids. Per the germline V gene, CDR1 is MDHEN and CDR2 is SYDVKM. CDR3 amino acids: CASSFEAGRYNEQFF. The CDR3 DNA reads TGTGCCAGCAGTTTCGAGGCAGGCCGCTACAATGAGCAGTTCTTC.

The chain combines TRBV10-1 with TRBJ2-5; D not resolved. The V end was cut by 5 bases, the J end by 5 bases, with 12 bases between. The germline CDR1 and CDR2 sequences are WNHNN and SYGVQD (reference sequence). This CDR3 has 13 amino acids. CDR3 loop: CASSPGSRETQYF. The CDR3 DNA reads TGCGCCAGCAGTCCCGGGTCCCGGGAGACCCAGTACTTC.

This chain uses TRBV5-4 with TRBJ2-3; 9 bases agree with TRBD1. Germline V CDR1 and CDR2: SGHNT, YYREEE (reference sequence). This CDR3 spans 17 amino acids. V was clipped by 3 bases and J by 2 bases; unmatched bases: 10. CDR3 sequence reads: CASSSIPGTGFTDTQYF. CDR3 in DNA: TGTGCCAGCAGCTCCATACCCGGGACAGGGTTCACAGATACGCAGTATTTT.

DNA for the CDR3: TGTGCCAGCAGTTCACCCGGGACAGGGGTCCGCGCTAACTATGGCTACACCTTC. Its translation: CASSSPGTGVRANYGYTF. The chain recombines TRBV7-9 with TRBJ1-2; 10 positions agree with TRBD1. The CDR3 consists of 18 residues. Trimming took 6 bases from V and 0 from J; bases not matched to a gene: 13. In germline, CDR1 is SEHNR, CDR2 FQNEAQ (reference sequence).